This T cell receptor beta chain was obtained from a study of low-dose radiotherapy and immunotherapy resistance in tumors. Study-wide context: Every 2 weeks, cohort 1 got 0.5 Gy, reaching 6.5 Gy to the planning target volume. Given every two weeks, intravenous cyclophosphamide 200 mg/m2 preceded radiation and immunotherapy by one day.

Time point in this sample: after trial treatment. Sample treatment: LDRT plus nivolumab, ipilimumab, low-dose cyclophosphamide and aspirin (RACIN trial). The therapy administered to donors comprised nivolumab, ipilimumab, aspirin, low-dose cyclophosphamide and low-dose radiotherapy. Eligibility was restricted to patients presenting with advanced solid tumors that lacked tumor-infiltrating lymphocytes. V lost 0 bases and J lost 0, with 15 bases in between. Germline CDR1 is SNHLY and CDR2 is FYNNEI. The CDR3 extends over 18 amino acids. The table lists this clonotype with many counts. Priming of first-strand cDNA relied on TRAV- and TRBV-specific primers (covering alpha and beta chains). Amplification of TCRs used a constant-region primer and V-primer adapter for about 21 PCR cycles. TCRdb re-derived calls from the reads in MiXCR, one entry per CDR3 protein. Here the sample spans tens of thousands of distinct CDR3 sequences, 20% to 25% being singletons.

The specimen was PBMCs, collected after low-dose radiotherapy plus immunotherapy. This receptor was taken from a female donor with ovarian cancer. The genes are TRBV2 and TRBJ2-1; no reliable D call. The CDR3 is CASSEADSRALSYNEQFF. DNA of the CDR3: TGTGCCAGCAGTGAAGCGGATTCAAGGGCGCTCTCCTACAATGAGCAGTTCTTC. Full variable domain (rest looked up from reference TRBV2 and TRBJ2-1): EPEVTQTPSHQVTQMGQEVILRCVPISNHLYFYWYRQILGQKVEFLVSFYNNEISEKSEIFDDQFSVERPDGSNFTLKIRSTKLEDSAMYFCASSEADSRALSYNEQFFGPGTRLTVL.